This entry lists 5 T cell receptor beta chains sequenced from one sample in a study of blood T cell repertoires in COVID-19. Clones were read by immunoSEQ multiplex PCR, and TCRdb kept only the in-frame ones, dropping some. The sample comprises 40,000 to 65,000 clones, 65% to 85% of which are singletons, and just under 15% rests with the top ten. Sample: peripheral blood. The receptors here all came from a human donor with active or convalescent COVID-19. The donor label of this sample is uncertain.

This clone was detected only once. The V and J genes are TRBV27 and TRBJ2-5; 13 bases agree with TRBD2. After removal of 4 bases from V and 5 bases from J, the junction contained 7 bases not matched to a gene. CDR1 is MNHEY and CDR2 is SMNVEV in the germline V gene (reference sequence). This CDR3 is 16 amino acids long. The CDR3, as DNA: TGTGCCAGCAGTTCACTACTAGCGGGAGGGAGGGAGACCCAGTACTTC. It codes for CASSSLLAGGRETQYF.

V is TRBV24-1 and J is TRBJ1-1; D possibly corresponds to TRBD1 (5 bases). The germline V gene encodes CDR1 KGHDR and CDR2 SFDVKD. Trimming took off 5 bases at V and 7 bases at J, with 16 bases between the two ends. This CDR3 region has 14 residues. The CDR3 bases are TGTGCCACCAGTGCCTCCGCAGGGTTTGGTGAAGCTTTCTTT. It translates to CATSASAGFGEAFF.

The chain recombines TRBV6-5 with TRBJ1-5, with D perhaps TRBD1 (5 bases). Germline values: CDR1 MNHEY, CDR2 SVGAGI. The V gene lost 10 bases and the J gene lost 0 bases, with 16 bases spanning the gap. The CDR3 consists of 15 residues. CDR3 sequence: CAIRRAGGSNQPQHF. CDR3 nucleotides: TGTGCCATCCGGCGAGCGGGGGGTAGCAATCAGCCCCAGCATTTT.

In DNA form, the CDR3 reads TGTGCTAGTGGTTTGGTAGAGGGTGCTGAAAAACTGTTTTTT. Its translation is CASGLVEGAEKLFF. This chain connects TRBV12-5 to TRBJ1-4, with D hard to call. The germline V and J ends were trimmed by 0 bases and 7 bases, with 9 bases remaining between them. CDR1 and CDR2 (germline): LGHNT, FRNRAP. This CDR3 region has 14 residues.

The chain combines TRBV13 with TRBJ2-1; TRBD2 matches 11 bases. V was pared by 0 bases and J by 5 bases, with 9 bases of the junction left unmatched. Germline-derived CDR1 and CDR2 are PRHDT and FYEKMQ (reference sequence). This CDR3 region has 18 residues. CDR3 in DNA: TGTGCCAGCAGCTTAGGACTAGCGGGAGTAGGGTCCCACAATGAGCAGTTCTTC. Its translation is CASSLGLAGVGSHNEQFF.